Given below is one T cell receptor beta chain in context. The antigen remains undetermined. The data were produced by immunoSEQ multiplex PCR, yet TCRdb's version contains in-frame clones alone and is incomplete. The repertoire includes tens of thousands of clones, 70% to 80% of them detected once, and 12% sits in the top ten. The time point is: week 35, safety follow-up. The investigators gave 300 ug of mutant IDH1 20-mer peptide in each vaccine dose, together with topical imiquimod. CDR3 length: 13 amino acids. Germline V gene lookup returns CDR1 SQVTM and CDR2 ANQGSEA. Trimming at V came to 3 bases and at J to 7 bases, leaving 3 bases not matched to a gene. The data belong to a study of a mutant IDH1 vaccine in newly diagnosed glioma. Study context: Before enrollment, patients got radiotherapy alone, temozolomide alone, or mostly the combination.

Material: PBMCs, obtained from a glioma patient whose treatment included an IDH1 peptide vaccine. The receptor was isolated from a man between 35 and 55 years old with glioma. The genes are TRBV29-1 and TRBJ2-1; TRBD2 matches 10 bases. This CDR3 is CSVELTSGNEQFF. In DNA, the CDR3 is TGCAGCGTTGAGCTGACTAGCGGGAATGAGCAGTTCTTC.